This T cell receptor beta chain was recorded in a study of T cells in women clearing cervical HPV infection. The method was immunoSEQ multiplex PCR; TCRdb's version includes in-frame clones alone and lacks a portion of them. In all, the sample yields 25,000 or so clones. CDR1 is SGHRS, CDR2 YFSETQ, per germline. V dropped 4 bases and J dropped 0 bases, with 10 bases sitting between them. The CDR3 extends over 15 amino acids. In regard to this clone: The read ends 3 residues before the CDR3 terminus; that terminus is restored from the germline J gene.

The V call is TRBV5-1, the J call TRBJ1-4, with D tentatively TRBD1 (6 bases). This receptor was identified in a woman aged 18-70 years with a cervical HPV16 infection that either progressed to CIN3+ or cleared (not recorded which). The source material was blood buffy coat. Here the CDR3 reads CASSPEGATNEKLFF. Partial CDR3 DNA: TGCGCCAGCAGCCCTGAGGGGGCAACTAATGAAAAA.